This T cell receptor beta chain came from a study of Ad26.COV2.S vaccination and SARS-CoV-2 variants. There are 14 residues in the CDR3. The V gene end was trimmed by 5 bases and the J gene end by 7 bases; junction bases not matched to a gene: 8. The germline gives CDR1 SGHRS, CDR2 YFSETQ. General study points: Reportedly, spike-specific CD8+ and CD4+ T cell responses achieved substantial breadth once vaccination had taken place. With respect to non-spike TCR breadth, vaccine and placebo recipients were similar. Breadth and depth estimates from TCRs may understate total T cell responses. Participants in the vaccine arm had higher spike-specific TCR breadth; placebo recipients had lower.

Produced via immunoSEQ multiplex PCR; TCRdb's table is partial and in-frame only. The sample holds 180,000 or so clones, around nine tenths seen once. Points on this clone: The antigen remains unidentified.

The sample here was peripheral blood, taken after recovery from COVID-19. The origin of this receptor is a human donor who had recovered from COVID-19. The chain couples TRBV5-1 to TRBJ1-4, with 7 bases aligning to TRBD1. The CDR3 is CASSLAGGSEKLFF. CDR3 in DNA: TGCGCCAGCAGTCTGGCAGGGGGAAGTGAAAAACTGTTTTTT.